A selection of T cell receptor beta chains follows, all from one sample in a study of shared clonotypes between healthy human individuals. The table came from immunoSEQ multiplex PCR; TCRdb's copy has only in-frame clones and leaves some out. Of some 2.1 million clones listed, roughly 95% are singletons. Sequencing used naive CD8+ T cells sorted from blood. The receptors shown here come from a man aged 18 to 30 in good health. CDR3s include the opening cysteine and the closing phenylalanine or tryptophan. Fields, in order: V gene, D gene, clone size, J gene, CDR3 protein, CDR3 DNA. A D gene is named only where the DNA matches it firmly. Clone size is not always given. Where it is, it says once, few, many or a class for expanded clones.

>TRBV28|.|.|TRBJ1-1
CASSLQGGDTEAFF
TGTGCCAGCAGTTTACAGGGCGGCGACACTGAAGCTTTCTTT
>TRBV5-8|.|once|TRBJ2-2
CASSFIQDLTGELFF
TGTGCCAGCAGCTTCATACAGGATCTCACCGGGGAGCTGTTTTTT
>TRBV9|TRBD1|once|TRBJ2-7
CASSATGGVTYEQYF
TGTGCCAGCAGCGCGACAGGGGGCGTTACTTACGAGCAGTACTTC
>TRBV5-5|.|.|TRBJ1-5
CASSLNAGSNQPQHF
TGTGCCAGCAGCTTGAACGCGGGGAGCAATCAGCCCCAGCATTTT
>TRBV5-6|.|.|TRBJ2-3
CASSLRLVEQYF
TGTGCCAGCAGCTTGCGGCTAGTCGAGCAGTATTTT
>TRBV2|TRBD1|.|TRBJ2-2
CASRTGSANTGELFF
TGTGCCAGCAGGACAGGGTCCGCGAACACCGGGGAGCTGTTTTTT
>TRBV19|.|.|TRBJ2-6
CASSSQGKFSGANVLTF
TGTGCCAGTAGTAGTCAGGGGAAATTCTCTGGGGCCAACGTCCTGACTTTC
>TRBV10-3|TRBD2|.|TRBJ2-3
CAISEGRADTQYF
TGTGCCATCTCAGAGGGGAGGGCAGATACGCAGTATTTT
>TRBV29-1|.|.|TRBJ2-1
CSVEDPTAPYNEQFF
TGCAGCGTTGAAGATCCAACGGCCCCCTACAATGAGCAGTTCTTC
>TRBV18|.|.|TRBJ2-5
CASSPPRGAGQETQYF
TGTGCCAGCTCACCACCGAGGGGCGCGGGTCAAGAGACCCAGTACTTC
>TRBV27|TRBD2|.|TRBJ2-7
CASSPSGEPYEQYF
TGTGCCAGCAGTCCAAGCGGGGAACCCTACGAGCAGTACTTC
>TRBV15|.|.|TRBJ1-4
CATSQVLTSTNEKLFF
TGTGCCACCAGCCAAGTTCTGACGTCAACTAATGAAAAACTGTTTTTT
>TRBV6-5|TRBD1|.|TRBJ1-5
CASSYSGQGGPQHF
TGTGCCAGCAGTTACTCGGGACAGGGAGGGCCCCAGCATTTT
>TRBV15|TRBD1|.|TRBJ2-5
CATSSGTAVGNQETQYF
TGTGCCACCAGCAGTGGGACAGCAGTGGGGAACCAAGAGACCCAGTACTTC
>TRBV7-9|.|once|TRBJ2-1
CASSTQNEQFF
TGTGCCAGCAGCACCCAGAATGAGCAGTTCTTC
>TRBV9|.|.|TRBJ2-1
CASSAQGGAIDEQFF
TGTGCCAGCAGCGCCCAGGGGGGCGCGATCGATGAGCAGTTCTTC
>TRBV27|.|.|TRBJ1-5
CASSFLGGDQPQHF
TGTGCCAGCAGTTTTTTAGGAGGGGATCAGCCCCAGCATTTT
>TRBV27|TRBD2|.|TRBJ2-1
CASSLSSGGNEQFF
TGTGCCAGCAGTCTTAGTAGCGGGGGCAATGAGCAGTTCTTC
>TRBV28|TRBD1|once|TRBJ2-2
CASSYRGNTGELFF
TGTGCCAGCAGCTACAGGGGTAACACCGGGGAGCTGTTTTTT
>TRBV5-1|.|.|TRBJ2-3
CASSYRGRGTTDTQYF
TGCGCCAGCAGCTATAGGGGCCGGGGAACCACAGATACGCAGTATTTT
>TRBV13|TRBD1|.|TRBJ2-1
CASSPRGTGYYNEQFF
TGTGCCAGCAGCCCGAGGGGGACAGGGTACTACAATGAGCAGTTCTTC
>TRBV5-1|.|.|TRBJ1-4
CASSPGTENEKLFF
TGCGCCAGCAGCCCCGGGACGGAAAATGAAAAACTGTTTTTT
>TRBV10-2|.|.|TRBJ2-3
CASSEPGGGAFYF
TGCGCCAGCAGTGAGCCCGGTGGCGGAGCATTTTATTTT
>TRBV2|.|once|TRBJ2-7
CASTGRATYEQYF
TGTGCCAGCACCGGCAGGGCGACCTACGAGCAGTACTTC
>TRBV13|.|.|TRBJ1-2
CASSLIRGQEDGYTF
TGTGCCAGCAGCTTAATTCGGGGTCAGGAGGATGGCTACACCTTC
>TRBV10-2|.|.|TRBJ2-3
CASKEDTQYF
TGCGCCAGCAAGGAAGATACGCAGTATTTT
>TRBV10-1|.|.|TRBJ1-5
CASSDDSSGPQHF
TGCGCCAGCAGTGATGACAGTTCGGGTCCCCAGCATTTT
>TRBV10-3|.|.|TRBJ1-1
CAISDSSTEAFF
TGTGCCATCAGTGACTCGTCCACTGAAGCTTTCTTT
>TRBV6-5|.|.|TRBJ1-1
CASSYSNFGSLAEAFF
TGTGCCAGCAGTTACTCCAACTTCGGCTCTTTAGCTGAAGCTTTCTTT
>TRBV6-5|TRBD1|once|TRBJ2-7
CASSPGQGFLEQYF
TGTGCCAGTTCTCCGGGACAGGGGTTCTTGGAGCAGTACTTC
>TRBV7-9|.|.|TRBJ1-2
CASSSTNRDHGYTF
TGTGCCAGCAGCTCAACCAACAGGGACCATGGCTACACCTTC
>TRBV5-1|TRBD2|.|TRBJ2-3
CASSLAAGGPDTQYF
TGCGCCAGCAGCTTGGCTGCGGGGGGGCCAGATACGCAGTATTTT
>TRBV30|.|.|TRBJ2-7
CAWSGPRVSGEHYAEQYF
TGTGCCTGGAGTGGACCCAGGGTCTCGGGGGAGCATTACGCCGAGCAGTACTTC
>TRBV6-1|TRBD2|.|TRBJ2-7
CASSEVGTSKHEQYF
TGTGCCAGCAGTGAAGTCGGGACTAGCAAACACGAGCAGTACTTC
>TRBV5-4|.|.|TRBJ2-5
CASSLGDITGAGETQYF
TGTGCCAGCAGCCTTGGGGATATAACGGGAGCGGGAGAGACCCAGTACTTC
>TRBV28|TRBD1|.|TRBJ2-1
CASSTGGVSYNEQFF
TGTGCCAGCAGTACAGGGGGCGTATCCTACAATGAGCAGTTCTTC
>TRBV5-8|.|.|TRBJ1-1
CASSYEAFF
TGTGCCAGCAGCTATGAAGCTTTCTTT
>TRBV7-9|.|.|TRBJ1-5
CASSLGLNQPQHF
TGTGCCAGCAGCTTAGGACTCAATCAGCCCCAGCATTTT
>TRBV19|TRBD2|.|TRBJ2-5
CASNEIAGGETQYF
TGTGCCAGTAACGAAATAGCGGGAGGAGAGACCCAGTACTTC
>TRBV23-1|.|.|TRBJ1-2
CASRLAFGYTF
TGCGCCAGCAGACTGGCTTTCGGCTACACCTTC
>TRBV11-3|.|.|TRBJ2-7
CASSQSGGAYEQYF
TGTGCCAGCAGCCAGAGTGGGGGCGCCTACGAGCAGTACTTC
>TRBV30|.|.|TRBJ2-1
CAWSVLANEQFF
TGTGCCTGGAGTGTACTAGCCAATGAGCAGTTCTTC
>TRBV19|.|.|TRBJ2-1
CASSERLYSYNEQFF
TGTGCCAGTAGTGAGCGTCTCTACTCCTACAATGAGCAGTTCTTC
>TRBV25-1|.|.|TRBJ2-7
CASSETLYEQYF
TGTGCCAGCAGTGAAACCCTCTACGAGCAGTACTTC
>TRBV4-3|.|.|TRBJ2-1
CVSSQEVGGNPYNEQFF
TGCGTCAGCAGTCAAGAGGTTGGCGGAAACCCCTACAATGAGCAGTTCTTC
>TRBV7-9|.|.|TRBJ2-7
CASSFGGLDEQYF
TGTGCCAGCAGCTTCGGGGGGCTGGACGAGCAGTACTTC
>TRBV30|TRBD1|.|TRBJ2-7
CAWSVMAGGSYEQYF
TGTGCCTGGAGTGTAATGGCAGGGGGCTCCTACGAGCAGTACTTC
>TRBV12-5|.|.|TRBJ2-7
CASGLQDWHEQYF
TGTGCTAGTGGTTTGCAAGACTGGCACGAGCAGTACTTC
>TRBV6-5|TRBD2|.|TRBJ2-7
CASSYSTRESTYEQYF
TGTGCCAGCAGTTACTCGACGCGGGAGAGCACCTACGAGCAGTACTTC
>TRBV10-2|.|.|TRBJ2-7
CASLTRIGDEQYF
TGCGCCAGCCTGACACGGATTGGGGACGAGCAGTACTTC
>TRBV13|TRBD1|.|TRBJ2-7
CASSTGQGTPYEQYF
TGTGCCAGCAGCACGGGACAGGGAACCCCCTACGAGCAGTACTTC
>TRBV10-2|TRBD1|.|TRBJ1-2
CASSEWGDRGRF
TGCGCCAGCAGTGAGTGGGGGGACAGGGGGCGATTC